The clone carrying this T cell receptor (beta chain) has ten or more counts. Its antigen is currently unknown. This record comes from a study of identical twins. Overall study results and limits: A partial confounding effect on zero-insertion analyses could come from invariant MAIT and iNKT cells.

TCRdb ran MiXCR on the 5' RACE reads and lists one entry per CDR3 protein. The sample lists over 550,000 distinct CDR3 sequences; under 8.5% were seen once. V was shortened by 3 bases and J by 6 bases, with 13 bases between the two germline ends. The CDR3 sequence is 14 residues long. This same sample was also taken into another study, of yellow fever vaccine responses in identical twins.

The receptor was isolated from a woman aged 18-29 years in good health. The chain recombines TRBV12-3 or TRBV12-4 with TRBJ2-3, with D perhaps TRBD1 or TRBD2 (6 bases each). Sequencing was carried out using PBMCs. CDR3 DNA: TGTGCCAGCAGTTTTAGGGGGGCGGTGGATACGCAGTATTTT. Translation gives CASSFRGAVDTQYF.